This record concerns one TCR beta chain sequence. The data belong to a study of blood T cell repertoires in COVID-19. About the study: Both acute and convalescent COVID-19 samples were obtained from the United States, Italy and Spain. The analysed material was cDNA or gDNA that came from T cells, B-cell-depleted T cells, or PBMCs.

Under the authors' procedure: Nucleated cell counts were estimated from reference gene primer amplification. Only in-frame clones appear in the TCRdb table, and some are missing; sequencing was by immunoSEQ multiplex PCR. The DNA was the basis for D and trimming; V, J and clone size are from that table. This sample has 34,000 or so clones, with 80% to 90% found just once. The sequence was collected from a man in his sixties with active COVID-19. The sequencing sample was made of peripheral blood.

DNA of the CDR3: TGTGCCAGCAGTCCCGACAGCCCCAATCAGCCCCAGCATTTT. It translates to CASSPDSPNQPQHF. V gene TRBV27 combines with J gene TRBJ1-5; D perhaps matches TRBD1 (5 bases). The CDR3 runs 14 residues. V lost 5 bases to trimming and J lost 3 bases, with 11 bases between them. Germline CDR1 and CDR2: MNHEY and SMNVEV (reference sequence).